Each of the 19 T cell receptor beta chains below was sequenced from the same sample in a study of blood T cell repertoires in COVID-19. Some clones are missing from TCRdb's copy, which holds only in-frame ones; the method was immunoSEQ multiplex PCR. The sample contains roughly 220,000 clones, roughly four fifths of which appear only once. The sequencing sample was made of PBMCs or T cells enriched from blood (not recorded which). These receptors were taken from a woman aged 40 to 50 with acute COVID-19.

The chain couples TRBV28 to TRBJ1-1; possible D gene TRBD1, 5 bases. Germline V gene sequence: CDR1 MDHEN, CDR2 SYDVKM. Trimming took off 6 bases at V and 6 bases at J, with 11 bases between the two ends. The CDR3 runs 12 residues. CDR3 amino acids: CASSLGPPEAFF. CDR3 DNA: TGTGCCAGCAGCTTGGGGCCCCCTGAAGCTTTCTTT.

The V and J genes are TRBV29-1 and TRBJ1-6; 7 nucleotides align to TRBD1. The CDR3 totals 15 residues. The V gene end was trimmed by 5 bases and the J gene end by 5 bases; junction bases not matched to a gene: 9. Germline loops: CDR1 SQVTM, CDR2 ANQGSEA. CDR3 region: CSVSVTGQNNSPLHF. CDR3 nucleotide sequence: TGCAGCGTTTCTGTGACGGGACAGAATAATTCACCCCTCCACTTT.

V gene TRBV5-6 combines with J gene TRBJ2-7; 11 bases are shared with TRBD2. This CDR3 contains 15 residues. Per germline, CDR1 SGHDT and CDR2 YYEEEE. J lost 1 base, V lost 4 bases, and 4 bases had no gene match. The CDR3 nucleotides read TGTGCCAGCAGCCCACGACTAGCGGGGTCCTACGAGCAGTACTTC. It specifies CASSPRLAGSYEQYF. Full variable domain (outside the CDR3, taken from reference TRBV5-6 and TRBJ2-7): DAGVTQSPTHLIKTRGQQVTLRCSPKSGHDTVSWYQQALGQGPQFIFQYYEEEERQRGNFPDRFSGHQFPNYSSELNVNALLLGDSALYLCASSPRLAGSYEQYFGPGTRLTVT.

This chain uses TRBV7-3 with TRBJ1-1; a weak D match, TRBD1 (5 bases). This CDR3 has 13 amino acids. Germline CDR1 reads SGHTA; CDR2 reads FQGTGA. With 1 base removed from V and 5 bases from J, the gap between germline ends came to 8 bases. The CDR3 protein is CASSLRGDTEAFF. The CDR3, as DNA: TGTGCCAGCAGCTTAAGGGGGGATACTGAAGCTTTCTTT.

This rearrangement joins TRBV5-4 to TRBJ2-7; 8 nucleotides line up with TRBD1. CDR3 length: 13 residues. V trimming: 4 bases; J trimming: 7 bases; junction bases outside the gene matches: 7. Germline V gives CDR1 SGHNT, CDR2 YYREEE (reference sequence). The CDR3 spells CASSPPDRDEQYF. The CDR3, as DNA: TGTGCCAGCAGCCCCCCGGACAGGGATGAGCAGTACTTC.

This clone was seen only once. The J gene is TRBJ1-1, the V gene TRBV5-5; D is possibly TRBD1 (5 bases). This CDR3 comprises 15 residues. Looked up from germline, CDR1 is SGHKS and CDR2 is YYEKEE (reference sequence). The ends were cut back, 5 bases at V and 2 bases at J, with 16 bases in the middle. The CDR3 reads CASRGWGGQNTEAFF. DNA for the CDR3: TGTGCCAGCAGGGGTTGGGGAGGACAAAACACTGAAGCTTTCTTT. The whole variable domain, filled in from reference TRBV5-5 and TRBJ1-1, reads DAGVTQSPTHLIKTRGQQVTLRCSPISGHKSVSWYQQVLGQGPQFIFQYYEKEERGRGNFPDRFSARQFPNYSSELNVNALLLGDSALYLCASRGWGGQNTEAFFGQGTRLTVV.

The J gene is TRBJ1-5, the V gene TRBV12-3 or TRBV12-4; no clear D. Trimming removed 5 bases from V and 7 bases from J, with 12 bases in between. This CDR3 has 13 residues. The CDR3 nucleotides read TGTGCCAGCAGTACTCGGACTGGGCAGCCCCAGCATTTT. This codes for CASSTRTGQPQHF.

The rearrangement joins TRBV5-6 to TRBJ2-7; TRBD2 aligns across 7 bases. Germline V gives CDR1 SGHDT, CDR2 YYEEEE. The CDR3 covers 14 residues. The V and J ends lost 0 bases and 2 bases, in that order; junction bases with no gene match: 2. CDR3 region: CASSLVAGAYEQYF. CDR3 bases: TGTGCCAGCAGCTTGGTGGCGGGAGCCTACGAGCAGTACTTC.

CDR3 region: CASRRYNEQFF. The CDR3 DNA sequence: TGTGCCAGCAGACGGTACAATGAGCAGTTCTTC. The rearrangement joins TRBV28 to TRBJ2-1; no definite D call. Trimming pared 6 bases from V and 4 bases from J, leaving 4 bases between. CDR1 MDHEN and CDR2 SYDVKM come from the germline V gene. The CDR3 has 11 amino acids. Combining the CDR3 with reference TRBV28 and TRBJ2-1 gives the whole variable domain DVKVTQSSRYLVKRTGEKVFLECVQDMDHENMFWYRQDPGLGLRLIYFSYDVKMKEKGDIPEGYSVSREKKERFSLILESASTNQTSMYLCASRRYNEQFFGPGTRLTVL.

CDR3 in amino acids: CASSLATWNTGELFF. The DNA of the CDR3 is TGCGCCAGCAGCTTGGCCACTTGGAACACCGGGGAGCTGTTTTTT. The rearrangement uses TRBV5-1 and TRBJ2-2; no firm D call. The CDR3 runs 15 residues. The germline V gene has CDR1 SGHRS and CDR2 YFSETQ. V lost 0 bases to trimming and J lost 1 base, with 7 bases between them.

This sequence joins TRBV5-1 and TRBJ2-7; D perhaps matches TRBD2 (5 bases). V was shortened by 3 bases and J by 9 bases, with 22 bases between the two germline ends. This CDR3 comprises 15 residues. Germline assignment: CDR1 SGHRS and CDR2 YFSETQ. The CDR3 DNA reads TGCGCCAGCAGCTCGACGCCGGGAAGTGAAAGTAGGCAGTACTTC. Encoded protein: CASSSTPGSESRQYF.

The V and J genes are TRBV3-1 (or the pseudogene TRBV3-2) and TRBJ1-3; no definite D call. The CDR3 is 16 amino acids. With 3 bases removed from V and 0 bases from J, the gap between germline ends came to 12 bases. Germline V lookup: CDR1 LGHDT, CDR2 YNNKEL (reference sequence). DNA for the CDR3: TGTGCCAGCAGCCAGGGTATCGGGGTCTCTGGAAACACCATATATTTT. This encodes CASSQGIGVSGNTIYF.

With regard to this clone: The sample carries other DNA sequences with the same CDR3. This rearrangement joins TRBV20-1 to TRBJ2-1, with 12 bases that match TRBD2. Trimming at V came to 3 bases and at J to 5 bases, leaving 5 bases not matched to a gene. The CDR3 has 15 amino acids. Per germline, CDR1 DFQATT and CDR2 SNEGSKA (reference sequence). The CDR3, as DNA: TGCAGTGCTAGTCTCCGGACTAGCGGGAACAATGAGCAGTTCTTC. Its translation: CSASLRTSGNNEQFF.

The V and J genes are TRBV5-1 and TRBJ1-2; no definite D call. The CDR3 length is 14 residues. CDR1 is SGHRS, CDR2 YFSETQ, per germline. V gave up 4 bases and J gave up 3 bases, with 13 bases separating them. The CDR3 spells CASSPISGDYGYTF. CDR3 nucleotide sequence: TGCGCCAGCAGCCCCATAAGCGGCGACTATGGCTACACCTTC.

The rearrangement uses TRBV4-2 and TRBJ1-2, with TRBD1 identical over 7 bases. The V and J ends lost 7 bases and 1 base, in that order; junction bases with no gene match: 15. The length of the CDR3 is 17 residues. CDR1 LGHNA and CDR2 YNFKEQ come from the germline V gene. The CDR3 is CASNPTSRGQYNYGYTF. CDR3 nucleotide sequence: TGTGCCAGCAACCCGACATCGCGGGGACAGTATAACTATGGCTACACCTTC.

CDR3 region: CASRRDNSNQPQHF. The CDR3, as DNA: TGTGCCAGTAGGAGGGATAATAGCAATCAGCCCCAGCATTTT. This chain uses TRBV19 with TRBJ1-5, with D unresolved. V lost 6 bases and J 0 bases, leaving 9 bases between the germline ends. Looked up from germline, CDR1 is LNHDA and CDR2 is SQIVND (reference sequence). This CDR3 is built from 14 residues.

The gene calls are TRBV19 and TRBJ1-5; 11 bases align to TRBD1. The CDR3 is 20 amino acids. V lost 3 bases and J lost 0; bases outside the gene matches: 13. Germline lookup yields CDR1 LNHDA and CDR2 SQIVND (reference sequence). The CDR3 protein is CASSMSEYWTGGYSNQPQHF. CDR3 nucleotide sequence: TGTGCCAGTAGTATGTCTGAGTATTGGACAGGGGGCTATAGCAATCAGCCCCAGCATTTT.

The chain's CDR3 is CASSSSWSSGRLVGELFF. CDR3 in DNA: TGTGCCAGTAGTTCTTCGTGGTCTAGCGGGAGATTGGTCGGGGAGCTGTTTTTT. J is TRBJ2-2 and V is TRBV19, with 10 nucleotides matching TRBD2. Germline assignment: CDR1 LNHDA and CDR2 SQIVND (reference sequence). V dropped 5 bases and J dropped 7; count of bases not matched to a gene: 16. CDR3 length equals 18 residues. Drawing the rest from reference TRBV19 and TRBJ2-2, the complete variable domain is DGGITQSPKYLFRKEGQNVTLSCEQNLNHDAMYWYRQDPGQGLRLIYYSQIVNDFQKGDIAEGYSVSREKKESFPLTVTSAQKNPTAFYLCASSSSWSSGRLVGELFFGEGSRLTVL.

This chain connects TRBV6-2 or TRBV6-3 to TRBJ1-1, with D uncertain. Trimming removed 2 bases at V and 8 bases at J, with 6 bases between. From germline, CDR1 is MNHEY and CDR2 SVGEGT. This CDR3 spans 11 amino acids. Written as DNA, the CDR3 is TGTGCCAGCAGTTACGCGGGAGAAGCTTTCTTT. Protein sequence: CASSYAGEAFF.